The rows below give T cell receptor beta chains drawn from one sample of a study of T cells in Graves' hyperthyroidism and ophthalmopathy. Via MiXCR, TCRdb re-called the multiplex PCR reads, giving one row per CDR3 protein. Among about 400,000 distinct CDR3 sequences listed, about 15% were seen once. Sequencing was carried out using blood. Receptor source: a woman aged 25 to 39 with Graves' hyperthyroidism. Both conserved end residues are part of each CDR3. The order of the fields is clone size, J gene, D gene, V gene, CDR3 DNA, CDR3 protein. A D gene is named only where the DNA matches it firmly. Clone sizes are given selectively: once, few, many, or a class where the clone is expanded.

abundance: few
j_gene: TRBJ2-7
d_gene: -
v_gene: TRBV20-1
CDR3nt: TGCAGTGCTCTGGGACCAAGACCCCACGAGCAGTACTTC
CDR3aa: CSALGPRPHEQYF

abundance: many
j_gene: TRBJ2-1
d_gene: -
v_gene: TRBV9
CDR3nt: TGTGCCAGCAGCGTAGATGTAGTCAATGAGCAGTTCTTC
CDR3aa: CASSVDVVNEQFF

abundance: -
j_gene: TRBJ2-3
d_gene: TRBD2
v_gene: TRBV7-9
CDR3nt: TGTGCCAGCAGCTGGGGGACTAGCGGGAGAACAGATACGCAGTATTTT
CDR3aa: CASSWGTSGRTDTQYF

abundance: -
j_gene: TRBJ2-6
d_gene: TRBD1
v_gene: TRBV11-3
CDR3nt: TGTACCAGCAGCCTAGGACAGGGGCGGGGAGCTGGGGCCAACGTCCTGACTTTC
CDR3aa: CTSSLGQGRGAGANVLTF

abundance: few
j_gene: TRBJ2-2
d_gene: TRBD2
v_gene: TRBV7-2
CDR3nt: TGTGCCAGCAGCAACCCCGGGACTAGCATCACCGGGGAGCTGTTTTTT
CDR3aa: CASSNPGTSITGELFF

abundance: many
j_gene: TRBJ2-7
d_gene: -
v_gene: TRBV12-5
CDR3nt: TGTGCTAGTGGTTTGTCCGGCGAGCAGTACTTC
CDR3aa: CASGLSGEQYF

abundance: many
j_gene: TRBJ2-1
d_gene: TRBD2
v_gene: TRBV27
CDR3nt: TGTGCCAGCAGCACCGGACTAGCGGGCAATGAGCAGTTCTTC
CDR3aa: CASSTGLAGNEQFF

abundance: few
j_gene: TRBJ1-1
d_gene: -
v_gene: TRBV5-4
CDR3nt: TGTGCCAGCAGATCCGGGAGGGGCGCGGGCACTGAAGCTTTTTTT
CDR3aa: CASRSGRGAGTEAFF

abundance: many
j_gene: TRBJ1-5
d_gene: -
v_gene: TRBV18
CDR3nt: TGTGCCAGCTCACCTCACAAAAATCAGCCCCAGCATTTT
CDR3aa: CASSPHKNQPQHF

abundance: few
j_gene: TRBJ2-3
d_gene: TRBD2
v_gene: TRBV28
CDR3nt: TGTGCCAGCAGTTCGACCGGGACTAGGAACACAGATACGCAGTATTTT
CDR3aa: CASSSTGTRNTDTQYF

abundance: many
j_gene: TRBJ2-7
d_gene: -
v_gene: TRBV6-2/TRBV6-3
CDR3nt: TGTGCCAGCAGACCGACACGTCGACCCTACGAGCAGTACTTC
CDR3aa: CASRPTRRPYEQYF

abundance: -
j_gene: TRBJ2-4
d_gene: TRBD2
v_gene: TRBV5-1
CDR3nt: TGCGCCAGCAGCTTGGAAGCGGGATCAGCGGTAAACATTCAGTACTTC
CDR3aa: CASSLEAGSAVNIQYF

abundance: many
j_gene: TRBJ2-1
d_gene: TRBD1
v_gene: TRBV7-9
CDR3nt: TGTGCCAGCAGCGCGCCAGGGGGCATCGGTAATGAGCAGTTCTTC
CDR3aa: CASSAPGGIGNEQFF

abundance: many
j_gene: TRBJ1-1
d_gene: -
v_gene: TRBV6-1
CDR3nt: TGTGCCAGCAGCTTAGGACAGACTAATATTTACACTGAAGCTTTCTTT
CDR3aa: CASSLGQTNIYTEAFF

abundance: many
j_gene: TRBJ1-1
d_gene: -
v_gene: TRBV28
CDR3nt: TGTGCCAGCAGCGTAGACACTCGAACCACTGAAGCTTTCTTT
CDR3aa: CASSVDTRTTEAFF